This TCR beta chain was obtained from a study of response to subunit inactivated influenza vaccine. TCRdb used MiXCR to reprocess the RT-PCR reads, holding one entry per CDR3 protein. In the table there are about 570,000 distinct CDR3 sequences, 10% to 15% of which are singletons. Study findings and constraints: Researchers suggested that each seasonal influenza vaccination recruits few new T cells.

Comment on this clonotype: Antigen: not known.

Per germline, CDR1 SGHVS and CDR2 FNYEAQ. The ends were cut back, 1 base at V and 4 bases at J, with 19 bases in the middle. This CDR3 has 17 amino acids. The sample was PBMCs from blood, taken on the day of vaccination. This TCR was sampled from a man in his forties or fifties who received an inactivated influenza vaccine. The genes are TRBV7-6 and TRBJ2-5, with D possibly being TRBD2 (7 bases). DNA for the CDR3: TGTGCCAGCAGCTTAGGGTCGGGGGGCACCTACGGAGAGACCCAGTACTTC. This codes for CASSLGSGGTYGETQYF.